This note documents a single TCR beta chain sequence. No antigen is known for it. The input lacks base qualities; no much larger clone sits a single base away. This sample was included in a study of blood T cell repertoires in COVID-19 (dated by TCRdb to about 2020). Context from the whole study: Collaborator samples came from the United States, Italy and Spain and covered acute and convalescent phases of COVID-19. The prospective study material was composed of cDNA or gDNA derived from T cells, B-cell-depleted T cells, or PBMCs. The dataset comprised deeply sampled blood TCRbeta repertoires from subjects exposed to, actively infected with, or recovered from COVID-19. The repertoires were made available in a free public database intended to serve as a resource for research on the immune response to SARS-CoV-2. The samples were drawn from two sources: the first 160 participants of the ongoing ImmuneRACE study, and fewer than 1,500 subjects contributed by 6 global collaborators. A de-identified subject ID, COVID-19 status, age in years and sex were almost always included in the sample metadata. Where HLA class I and class II types were available, the types were taken from metadata supplied by the sample provider, not from assay-based typing.

Participants in the prospective study were enrolled through a virtual design, were aged about 18 to 89 years, and lived in about two dozen United States geographic areas. Cohort assignment in the prospective study relied on participant-reported clinical history from a screening survey and a study questionnaire. ImmuneRACE Cohort 3 recovered participants were defined by two consecutive negative NP/OP PCR tests, healthcare professional clearance, or symptom resolution. Each participant in the prospective study had whole blood, serum and a nasopharyngeal or oropharyngeal swab collected by mobile phlebotomists. Additional blood draws and questionnaires over an approximately 2-month period could optionally be provided by prospective study participants. Before DNA extraction, blood samples from the prospective study were shipped at room temperature or frozen. The CDR3 measures 14 amino acids from cysteine to phenylalanine. Here the CDR3 DNA is all that survives: 42 bases in frame from base 1. Deletion took 10 bases off V and 3 bases off J, with a span of 17 bases between the germline ends. The CDR1 and CDR2 encoded by the germline V gene are LGHNA and YSLEER.

Study-wide conclusions, independent of this receptor: How much clinical and demographic metadata was included differed by source and by participant, and the metadata was provided uncurated.

TCRbeta CDR3 regions were amplified from genomic DNA using the immunoSEQ Assay, a bias-controlled multiplex PCR. On the study's bioinformatics: Within the assay, amplification of reference gene primers was used to estimate how many nucleated cells each sample contained. Sequence reads were collapsed and filtered to measure the absolute abundance of every unique TCRbeta CDR3 rearrangement. For each sample, productive Simpson clonality was calculated as the square root of Simpson's diversity index over productive rearrangements. TCRdb retrieved this table from immuneACCESS and kept in-frame rearrangements only. Not all clones are present; in checked studies, unresolved V genes account for under half, and no reason is known for the remainder. The D gene and trimming were derived from the DNA, and the V and J assignments and clone size from that table. This sample gives over 250,000 clones in total; 88% of them show up just once. The ten top clones hold around 3% of the sample.

The material sequenced was PBMCs or T cells enriched from blood (not recorded which). The TCR was taken from a woman aged 45-59 years who had recovered from COVID-19. This chain joins TRBV4-3 to TRBJ2-3; possibly the D gene is TRBD1, per 5 matching bases. The nucleotide sequence reads TGCGCCACAAGCCAAGATCAGGGAACAGATACGCAGTATTTT. It encodes CATSQDQGTDTQYF.